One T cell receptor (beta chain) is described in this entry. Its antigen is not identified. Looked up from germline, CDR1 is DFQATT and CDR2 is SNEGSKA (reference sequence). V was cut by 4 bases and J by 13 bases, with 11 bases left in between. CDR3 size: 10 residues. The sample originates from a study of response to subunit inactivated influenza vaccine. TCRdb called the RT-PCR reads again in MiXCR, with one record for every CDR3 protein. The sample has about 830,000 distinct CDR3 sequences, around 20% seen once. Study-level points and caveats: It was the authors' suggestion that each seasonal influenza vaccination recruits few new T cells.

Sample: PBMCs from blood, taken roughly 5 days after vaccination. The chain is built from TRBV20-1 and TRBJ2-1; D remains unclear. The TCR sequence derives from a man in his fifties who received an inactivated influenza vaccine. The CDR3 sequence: CSAKYYGQFF. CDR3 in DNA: TGCAGTGCTAAATATTATGGCCAGTTCTTC.